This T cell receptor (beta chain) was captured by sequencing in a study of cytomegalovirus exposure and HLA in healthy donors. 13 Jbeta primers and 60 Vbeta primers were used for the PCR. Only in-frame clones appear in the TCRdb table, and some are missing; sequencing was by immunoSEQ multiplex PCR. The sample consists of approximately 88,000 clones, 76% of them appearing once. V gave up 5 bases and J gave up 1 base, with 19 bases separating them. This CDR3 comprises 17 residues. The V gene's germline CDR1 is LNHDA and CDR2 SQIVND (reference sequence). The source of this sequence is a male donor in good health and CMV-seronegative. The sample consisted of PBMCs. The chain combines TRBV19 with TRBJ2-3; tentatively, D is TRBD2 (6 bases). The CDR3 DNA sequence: TGTGCCAGTAGTCCCCACGGGCCGACTAGGGGCACAGATACGCAGTATTTT. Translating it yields CASSPHGPTRGTDTQYF.